This passage covers 2 T cell receptor delta chains from one sample sequenced in a study of γδ T cells in repeated Plasmodium falciparum infection. TCRdb reanalysed the multiplex PCR reads with CATT. This table holds about 51,000 delta-chain clones, roughly 2% found once. Gammadelta T cells were flow-sorted from PBMC into Vgamma9/Vdelta2+ and Vdelta2-negative populations for bulk analysis. Sequences were obtained from gamma-delta T cells from blood. These receptors originate from a pool of human donors (malaria-infected and uninfected, not separated).

Worth noting for this clone: The protein in TCRdb stems from a much larger clone and differs at residue 10 from this DNA's translation, likely a read error; here the protein is translated from the DNA. Other DNA variants within this sample encode the same CDR3. CDR3 sequence (DNA): TGTGCCCTTGGGGAAGGTTCTTTCCCTCCGTTCGTACTGGGGGATGGATACACCGATAAACTCATCTTT. It is translated as CALGEGSFPPFVLGDGYTDKLIF. V is TRDV1 and J is TRDJ1, with 10 bases fitting TRDD3. Germline V CDR1 and CDR2: TSWWSYY, QGS. The CDR3 has 23 residues.

A remark on this clone: Being one base from a much bigger clone, this may be a read error. J is TRDJ1 and V is TRDV1; weak D call: TRDD3 (10 bases). TCRdb does not report a J gene; here it was assigned by matching the DNA to germline references. V was clipped by 8 bases and J by 3 bases, with 43 bases between them. The CDR3 is made up of 23 amino acids. The germline gives CDR1 TSWWSYY, CDR2 QGS. CDR3 sequence (DNA): TGTGCTCTTTTGGCCCCTTCCTACTGCACGTACCGGGGGATACGCCTGTGTTCCGATAAACTCATCTTT. This encodes CALLAPSYCTYRGIRLCSDKLIF.